The clone carrying this T cell receptor beta chain was recorded only once. Its antigen is undetermined. The table came from immunoSEQ multiplex PCR; TCRdb's copy has only in-frame clones and leaves some out. The sample yields more than 40,000 clones, approximately 94% seen once. This entry comes from a study of T cells in tuberculosis. Study information: Sequenced TCRs come from CD1B-GMM tetramer-binding T cells.

Study results and caveats: Classification accuracy was 87% (AUROC 0.90) with the GMM-specific repertoire.

Trimming cost V 3 bases and J 1 base, with 13 bases left between them. There are 15 residues in the CDR3. Germline lookup yields CDR1 SGHDN and CDR2 FVKESK. Sequencing was carried out using PBMCs. This chain uses TRBV14 with TRBJ2-7; possible D gene TRBD2, 6 bases. The sequence derives from a donor aged 10 to 29 with latent tuberculosis or without tuberculosis infection. Some clones in this sample may be carry-over from other donors' samples. CDR3 region: CASSQLTGESYEQYF. The CDR3 DNA reads as TGTGCCAGCAGCCAGCTTACGGGGGAGTCCTACGAGCAGTACTTC.